These 17 T cell receptor beta chains were all obtained from the same sample, sequenced in a study of beta chain features in type 1 diabetes. Study results and limitations: Type 1 diabetes patients had TCRB CDR3s that were shorter (moderately but significantly so) in all four CD4+ subsets.

What these receptors recognize is not known. Every bit of the isolated RNA underwent reverse transcription, so sequencing read expressed TCRB transcripts. Clones were sequenced by immunoSEQ multiplex PCR, and TCRdb holds only the in-frame ones, with some missing. This sample has about 53,000 clones, with roughly 63% found just once. The material sequenced was stem cell memory CD4+ T cells from blood. These receptors originate from a woman aged 25 to 39 with type 1 diabetes.

This sequence joins TRBV4-2 and TRBJ2-1, with D tentatively TRBD2 (6 bases). CDR1 LGHNA and CDR2 YNFKEQ come from the germline V gene. Trimming removed 0 bases at V and 4 bases at J, with 16 bases between. The length of the CDR3 is 17 residues. The CDR3 loop is CASSQDLTGEWYNEQFF. The CDR3 DNA reads TGTGCCAGCAGCCAAGATCTTACGGGAGAATGGTACAATGAGCAGTTCTTC.

This clone has a single count. Other nucleotide sequences in the sample specify the same CDR3. CDR3 residues: CASSPPAGGIYNEQFF. As DNA, the CDR3 is TGTGCCAGCAGCCCACCCGCAGGAGGGATTTACAATGAGCAGTTCTTC. The V gene is TRBV28, the J gene TRBJ2-1; TRBD2 might be the D (6 bases). Trimming removed 6 bases from V and 4 bases from J, with 19 bases in between. The CDR3 totals 16 residues. CDR1 and CDR2 from the germline V gene are MDHEN and SYDVKM.

The V gene is TRBV18, the J gene TRBJ1-2; the match to TRBD1 covers 7 bases. Trimming took 2 bases from V and 4 from J; bases not matched to a gene: 4. Germline CDR1 and CDR2: KGHSH and LQKENI. The CDR3 runs 14 residues. CDR3 in amino acids: CASSPERGPYGYTF. The CDR3 coding sequence is TGTGCCAGCTCACCAGAAAGGGGGCCCTATGGCTACACCTTC.

This chain connects TRBV7-2 to TRBJ1-1; possible D gene TRBD1, 6 bases. Looked up from germline, CDR1 is SGHTA and CDR2 is FQGNSA. The CDR3 loop spans 13 amino acids. Deletions cut 0 bases from V and 8 bases from J, with 10 bases between. DNA for the CDR3: TGTGCCAGCAGCTTAGCGCGACAGGTCGAAGCTTTCTTT. Its protein product is CASSLARQVEAFF.

The V and J genes are TRBV2 and TRBJ1-1; 7 nucleotides match TRBD1. The V and J ends lost 4 bases and 1 base, in that order; junction bases with no gene match: 0. The CDR3 spans 13 residues. From germline, CDR1 is SNHLY and CDR2 FYNNEI. This CDR3 reads CASSGQGNTEAFF. The CDR3 DNA follows: TGTGCCAGCAGTGGACAGGGGAACACTGAAGCTTTCTTT.

This chain joins TRBV5-4 and TRBJ1-4, with 11 positions matching TRBD1. The germline gives CDR1 SGHNT, CDR2 YYREEE (reference sequence). The V and J ends lost 3 bases and 7 bases, in that order; junction bases with no gene match: 5. The CDR3 loop spans 15 amino acids. As DNA, the CDR3 is TGTGCCAGCAGCTCGGACGGGACAGGGGGTGAAAAACTGTTTTTT. This gives the protein CASSSDGTGGEKLFF.

The table lists this clone with a few counts. The gene calls are TRBV15 and TRBJ2-6; D uncertain. Trimming pared 3 bases from V and 1 base from J, leaving 7 bases between. This CDR3 region has 15 residues. The germline V gene encodes CDR1 LNHNV and CDR2 YYDKDF (reference sequence). Here the CDR3 DNA reads TGTGCCACCAGCAGTACACCATCTGGGGCCAACGTCCTGACTTTC. It encodes CATSSTPSGANVLTF.

Here the CDR3 DNA reads TGTGCCAGCAGCCTTAGACATCCCCTGACGGGCTACACCTTC. Its protein is CASSLRHPLTGYTF. The rearrangement joins TRBV5-6 to TRBJ1-2; the D is unclear. V dropped 4 bases and J dropped 8 bases, with 18 bases sitting between them. The germline CDR1 and CDR2 sequences are SGHDT and YYEEEE. This CDR3 contains 14 residues.

CDR3 sequence (DNA): TGTGCCAGCAGCGCACAGGGGGACACTGAAGCTTTCTTT. This sequence encodes CASSAQGDTEAFF. This sequence joins TRBV7-2 and TRBJ1-1; 8 bases line up with TRBD1. Per the germline V gene, CDR1 is SGHTA and CDR2 is FQGNSA. Trimming at V came to 5 bases and at J to 3 bases, leaving 2 bases not matched to a gene. This CDR3 is 13 amino acids long.

The V gene is TRBV2, the J gene TRBJ2-1; TRBD2 matches 10 bases. Germline CDR1 is SNHLY and CDR2 is FYNNEI. The CDR3 is 15 amino acids. The ends lost 5 bases at V and 2 bases at J; junction bases unmatched: 3. The CDR3 reads CASSILAGPYNEQFF. The CDR3 region has the DNA TGTGCCAGCAGTATACTAGCGGGACCCTACAATGAGCAGTTCTTC.

The chain has TRBV29-1 and TRBJ2-7; 9 bases agree with TRBD2. The germline V gene has CDR1 SQVTM and CDR2 ANQGSEA. The ends lost 5 bases at V and 9 bases at J; junction bases unmatched: 8. This CDR3 region has 12 residues. The CDR3 loop reads CSVYSGSRLQYF. The DNA for the CDR3 is TGCAGCGTTTATAGCGGGAGCCGATTGCAGTACTTC.

CDR3 DNA: TGTGCCAGCAGTTACGGGAGCGGGACTGAAGCTTTCTTT. Encoded protein: CASSYGSGTEAFF. J is TRBJ1-1 and V is TRBV6-6; the D is unclear. Trimming stripped 2 bases from V and 5 bases from J, with 9 bases between. Germline V lookup: CDR1 MNHNY, CDR2 SVGAGI (reference sequence). The CDR3 is 13 amino acids.

V gene TRBV18 combines with J gene TRBJ2-3; D may be TRBD2 (7 bases). Germline V gives CDR1 KGHSH, CDR2 LQKENI. V was trimmed by 6 bases and J by 5 bases, leaving 18 bases between them. This CDR3 region has 15 residues. The CDR3 nucleotides read TGTGCCAGCTCCCCCCCTGGGGGGGCCTTAGATACGCAGTATTTT. It yields the protein CASSPPGGALDTQYF.

The chain is built from TRBV23-1 and TRBJ2-1; no definite D call. TRBV23-1 is treated as an ORF (open reading frame) with a function not yet certain. Trimming stripped 11 bases from V and 13 bases from J, with 12 bases between. The CDR3 has 9 residues. The CDR3 loop is CAATRIQFF. Written as DNA, the CDR3 is TGCGCCGCCACACGAATCCAGTTCTTC.

The rearrangement joins TRBV28 to TRBJ2-3; 15 bases map to TRBD2. The trim removed 3 bases at V and 2 bases at J, leaving 12 bases unmatched. The CDR3 consists of 20 residues. Germline V gives CDR1 MDHEN, CDR2 SYDVKM. The CDR3 DNA sequence: TGTGCCAGCAGTTTCAATCCGGGACTAGCGGGAGGTACAGACACAGATACGCAGTATTTT. Amino acids: CASSFNPGLAGGTDTDTQYF. Using reference TRBV28 and TRBJ2-3 for the parts outside the CDR3, the full variable domain is DVKVTQSSRYLVKRTGEKVFLECVQDMDHENMFWYRQDPGLGLRLIYFSYDVKMKEKGDIPEGYSVSREKKERFSLILESASTNQTSMYLCASSFNPGLAGGTDTDTQYFGPGTRLTVL.

The rearrangement links TRBV5-4 to TRBJ2-1, with D possibly being TRBD1 (5 bases). V lost 2 bases and J 1 base, leaving 10 bases between the germline ends. Germline CDR1 is SGHNT and CDR2 is YYREEE (reference sequence). CDR3 length: 15 residues. As DNA, the CDR3 is TGTGCCAGCAGCTTAGACAGAGTATCCTACAATGAGCAGTTCTTC. Its translation is CASSLDRVSYNEQFF.

The chain combines TRBV5-4 with TRBJ2-2, with TRBD2 matching over 7 bases. The CDR3 has 15 amino acids. V lost 6 bases to trimming and J lost 4 bases; unmatched junction nucleotides: 9. In germline, CDR1 is SGHNT, CDR2 YYREEE (reference sequence). This CDR3 reads CASNRKGGPTGELFF. The CDR3 DNA sequence: TGTGCCAGCAATCGTAAGGGAGGGCCCACCGGGGAGCTGTTTTTT.